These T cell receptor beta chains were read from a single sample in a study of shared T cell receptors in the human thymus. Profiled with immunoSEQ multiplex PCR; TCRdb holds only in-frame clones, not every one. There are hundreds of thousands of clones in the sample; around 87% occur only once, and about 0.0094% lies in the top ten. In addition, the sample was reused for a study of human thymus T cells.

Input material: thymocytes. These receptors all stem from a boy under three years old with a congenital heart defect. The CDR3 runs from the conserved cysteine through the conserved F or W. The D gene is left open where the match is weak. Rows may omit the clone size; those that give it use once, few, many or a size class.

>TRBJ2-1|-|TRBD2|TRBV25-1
TGTGCCAGCAGCCACTTTCCGGGACTAGCTTCAAATGAGCAGTTCTTC
CASSHFPGLASNEQFF
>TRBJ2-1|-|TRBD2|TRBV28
TGTGCCAGCTTCCCAATTACTAGCGGGCGGGGTGAGCAGTTCTTC
CASFPITSGRGEQFF
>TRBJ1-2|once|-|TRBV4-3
TGCGCCAGCAGCCAAGGTACGGGGGGCGATGGCTACACCTTC
CASSQGTGGDGYTF
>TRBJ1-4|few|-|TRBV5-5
TGTGCCAGCAGCCGAAGAAGCAACAGGCCAACTAATGAAAAACTGTTTTTT
CASSRRSNRPTNEKLFF
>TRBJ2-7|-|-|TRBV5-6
TGTGCCAGCAGCCAGGGCCTAGCGCCCGGCCCGCCCTACGAGCAGTACTTC
CASSQGLAPGPPYEQYF
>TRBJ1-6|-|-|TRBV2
TGTGCCAGCAGTGTAGTTAGAGTCTCGAGCTCCTATAATTCACCCCTCCACTTT
CASSVVRVSSSYNSPLHF
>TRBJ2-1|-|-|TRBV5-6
TGTGCCAGCAGCTTGGGGGCCAATGAGCAGTTCTTC
CASSLGANEQFF
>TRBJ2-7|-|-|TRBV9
TGTGCCAGCAGCGTAGCGGCTGGGGCAGGGGACGAGCAGTACTTC
CASSVAAGAGDEQYF
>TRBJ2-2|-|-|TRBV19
TGTGCCAGTAGTATCCCGAGGTGGTCTAGCGATGGCGGGGAGCTGTTTTTT
CASSIPRWSSDGGELFF
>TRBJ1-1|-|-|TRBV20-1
TGCAGTGCCCCAGAAGCTTTCTTT
CSAPEAFF
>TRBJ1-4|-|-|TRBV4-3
TGCGCCAGCAGCCAAAGGGGTGAAAAACTGTTTTTT
CASSQRGEKLFF
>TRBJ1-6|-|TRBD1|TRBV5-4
TGTGCCAGCAGCGTACGGGACAGGGGAAGCTCACCCCTCCACTTT
CASSVRDRGSSPLHF
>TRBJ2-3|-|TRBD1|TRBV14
TGTGCCAGCAGCCACAAGGACAGGGAAGTCACAGATACGCAGTATTTT
CASSHKDREVTDTQYF
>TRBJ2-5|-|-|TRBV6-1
TGTGCCAGCACTCCCTGGGAGACAGGCCAAGAGACCCAGTACTTC
CASTPWETGQETQYF
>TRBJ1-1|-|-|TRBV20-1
TGCAGTGCCTTAGTGAACACTGAAGCTTTCTTT
CSALVNTEAFF
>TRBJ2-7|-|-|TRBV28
TGTGCCAGCAGTTTCACAGGGGGGGATCTTTCCTACGAGCAGTACTTC
CASSFTGGDLSYEQYF
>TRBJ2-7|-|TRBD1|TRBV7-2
TGTGCCAGCAGCGACCCCGGGACAGGTTTAGGGGACTACGAGCAGTACTTC
CASSDPGTGLGDYEQYF
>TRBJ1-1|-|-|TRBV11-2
TGTGCCAGCAGCCCGGAGGTGAACACTGAAGCTTTCTTT
CASSPEVNTEAFF
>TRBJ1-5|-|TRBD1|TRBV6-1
TGTGCCAGCAGGGGGGGACAGTTCAGCAATCAGCCCCAGCATTTT
CASRGGQFSNQPQHF
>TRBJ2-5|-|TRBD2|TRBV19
TGTGCCAGTAGTATGAGGCCTAGCGGGGGGGCCAGCCAAGAGACCCAGTACTTC
CASSMRPSGGASQETQYF
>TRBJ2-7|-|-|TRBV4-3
TGCGCCAGCAGCCAAGATTGGGGGGACTACGAGCAGTACTTC
CASSQDWGDYEQYF
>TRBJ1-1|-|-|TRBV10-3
TGTGCCATCAGTGAGGGCCCTAGCGGGGGGAGGAACACTGAAGCTTTCTTT
CAISEGPSGGRNTEAFF
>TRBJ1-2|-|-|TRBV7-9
TGTGCCAGCAGCTTAGGCGTTTTCAGGGCCTGCGGCTACACCTTC
CASSLGVFRACGYTF
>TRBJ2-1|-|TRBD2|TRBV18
TGTGCCAGCTCACCAGATCTAGCGGGGGAGAAATTGCAGTTCTTC
CASSPDLAGEKLQFF
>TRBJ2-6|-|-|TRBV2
TGTGCCAGCAGGTCTGACAGTAAATCTGGGGCCAACGTCCTGACTTTC
CASRSDSKSGANVLTF
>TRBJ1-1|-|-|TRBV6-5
TGTGCCAGCAGCTATATTAGGGGTGCTGAAGCTTTCTTT
CASSYIRGAEAFF